This TCR beta chain comes out of a study of T cells in Graves' hyperthyroidism and ophthalmopathy. General study points: Ophthalmopathy prediction by the model preceded onset by a median roughly 6 months. Blood also showed most of the thyroid clonotypes that were expanded above 0.001.

The germline CDR1 and CDR2 sequences are DFQATT and SNEGSKA (reference sequence). The V segment lost 6 bases and the J segment 4 bases; nucleotides outside the gene matches: 10. The CDR3 has 14 residues. At least ten counts were recorded for this clonotype. What it binds is not known. It was RNA transcripts that yielded the amplified TCR beta CDR3 regions. First-round RT-PCR of the TCR CDR3 relied on the HTBI primer set. TCRdb re-called the multiplex PCR reads through MiXCR, storing one row per CDR3 protein. Seen here are 550,000 to 600,000 distinct CDR3 sequences, 40% to 55% observed once, and the top ten hold 15% to 20%.

This sequence originates from an adult woman with Graves' disease, either hyperthyroidism or ophthalmopathy (not recorded which). J is TRBJ1-2 and V is TRBV20-1; 8 bases fit TRBD1. Sequencing input: peripheral blood or thyroid tissue (not recorded which). Here the CDR3 reads CSAPGQGTFYGYTF. The CDR3 DNA reads as TGCAGTGCCCCAGGACAGGGAACTTTCTATGGCTACACCTTC.